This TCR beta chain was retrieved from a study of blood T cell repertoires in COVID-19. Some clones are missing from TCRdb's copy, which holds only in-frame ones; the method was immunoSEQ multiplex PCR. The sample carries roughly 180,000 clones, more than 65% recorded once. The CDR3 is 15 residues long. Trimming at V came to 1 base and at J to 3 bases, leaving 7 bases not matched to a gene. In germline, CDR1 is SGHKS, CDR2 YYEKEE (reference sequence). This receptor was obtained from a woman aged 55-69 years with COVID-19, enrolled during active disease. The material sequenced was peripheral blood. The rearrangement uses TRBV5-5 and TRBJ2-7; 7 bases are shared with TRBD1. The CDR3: CASSLSAQGLYEQYF. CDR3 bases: TGTGCCAGCAGCTTGTCTGCACAGGGGCTCTACGAGCAGTACTTC.